The 18 T cell receptor beta chains below all came from one sample that was sequenced in a study of blood T cells in healthy people across ages. A second PCR of roughly 7 to 11 cycles used a sample-barcoded 5' primer and a J-beta primer mix. TCRdb reprocessed the 5' RACE reads with MiXCR, giving one entry per CDR3 protein. The sample includes about 1 million distinct CDR3 sequences, around 45% of them seen just once. Sequenced sample: blood. These TCRs come from a woman aged 60 to 75 in good health.

This clonotype was found a few times. The chain combines TRBV2 with TRBJ2-3; a possible D gene is TRBD1 (7 bases). Germline assignment: CDR1 SNHLY and CDR2 FYNNEI. CDR3 size: 14 residues. Trimming shortened V by 8 bases and J by 2 bases, and 14 bases separated the two germline ends. CDR3 bases: TGTGCCAGCGGAGGGACAGAGGACACAGATACGCAGTATTTT. Translated: CASGGTEDTDTQYF.

The rearrangement links TRBV20-1 to TRBJ2-7, with no clear D. The CDR3 consists of 11 residues. Germline V gives CDR1 DFQATT, CDR2 SNEGSKA (reference sequence). The V end was cut by 6 bases, the J end by 1 base, with 7 bases between. The CDR3 loop reads CSATASYEQYF. CDR3 nucleotide sequence: TGCAGTGCCACCGCGTCCTACGAGCAGTACTTC.

Comment on this clonotype: One junction end disagrees with the germline gene, perhaps due to a read error. The V and J genes are TRBV6-6 and TRBJ2-3, with 8 bases identical to TRBD1. The CDR3 has 17 amino acids. Germline V CDR1 and CDR2: MNHNY, SVGAGI (reference sequence). DNA for the CDR3: TGTGCCAGCGGTTACCCAGCTCAGGGGGCGTGGACAGATACGCAGTATTTT. It encodes CASGYPAQGAWTDTQYF.

The genes are TRBV4-1 and TRBJ2-1, with TRBD2 as a possible D gene (6 bases). This CDR3 is 14 amino acids long. Trimming took 6 bases from V and 6 from J, leaving 15 bases between them. The germline gives CDR1 MGHRA, CDR2 YSYEKL. The CDR3 protein is CASRGQRVGNEQFF. In DNA, the CDR3 is TGCGCCAGCAGGGGGCAGCGGGTGGGCAATGAGCAGTTCTTC.

Only one count was recorded for this clonotype. Relative to the germline gene, one junction end is altered; a read error may explain this. The J gene is TRBJ1-4, the V gene TRBV15, with D maybe TRBD1 (5 bases). The CDR3 loop spans 15 amino acids. The V gene's germline CDR1 is LNHNV and CDR2 YYDKDF (reference sequence). The CDR3 sequence is CAASRDRGHREKLFF. DNA for the CDR3: TGTGCCGCCAGCAGAGATCGAGGGCACAGGGAAAAACTGTTTTTT. Complete variable domain (other parts from reference TRBV15 and TRBJ1-4): DAMVIQNPRYQVTQFGKPVTLSCSQTLNHNVMYWYQQKSSQAPKLLFHYYDKDFNNEADTPDNFQSRRPNTSFCFLDIRSPGLGDTAMYLCAASRDRGHREKLFFGSGTQLSVL.

The V and J genes are TRBV2 and TRBJ2-7; TRBD2 might be the D (6 bases). CDR1 is SNHLY and CDR2 is FYNNEI in the germline V gene. This CDR3 has 13 residues. Trimming shortened V by 7 bases and J by 1 base, and 11 bases separated the two germline ends. CDR3 nucleotide sequence: TGTGCCAGCAACGGGGGACTTTCCTACGAGCAGTACTTC. Translating gives CASNGGLSYEQYF.

The chain carries TRBV5-1 and TRBJ1-1; perhaps TRBD1 as D (5 bases). The CDR3 consists of 13 residues. Trimming took 7 bases from V and 7 from J, leaving 17 bases between them. The germline V gene has CDR1 SGHRS and CDR2 YFSETQ. The CDR3 bases are TGCGCCAGCTCCCCGGGAGGGGCGGATGAAGCTTTCTTT. This gives the protein CASSPGGADEAFF.

V gene TRBV20-1 combines with J gene TRBJ1-2, with unresolved D. Germline values: CDR1 DFQATT, CDR2 SNEGSKA (reference sequence). Trimming shortened V by 4 bases and J by 3 bases, and 12 bases separated the two germline ends. The CDR3 covers 13 residues. CDR3 in amino acids: CSANSGEHYGYTF. The DNA for the CDR3 is TGCAGTGCTAATTCAGGCGAACACTATGGCTACACCTTC.

CDR3 in amino acids: CASSPTGGISSGANVLTF. In DNA, the CDR3 is TGTGCCAGCAGCCCGACAGGGGGCATCTCCTCTGGGGCCAACGTCCTGACTTTC. J is TRBJ2-6 and V is TRBV7-3, with 10 bases that match TRBD1. This CDR3 contains 18 residues. CDR1 is SGHTA and CDR2 is FQGTGA in the germline V gene. Trimming took 5 bases from V and 0 from J; bases not matched to a gene: 7.

This clonotype turned up a few times. The V call is TRBV29-1, the J call TRBJ2-1; 8 nucleotides align to TRBD2. The CDR3 sequence is 17 residues long. Germline V gene data show CDR1 as SQVTM and CDR2 as ANQGSEA. Trimming took 1 base from V and 6 from J; bases not matched to a gene: 14. CDR3 DNA sequence: TGCAGCGTTGAAGGGATTAGCGGGAAGCGTCTGGGCAATGAGCAGTTCTTC. The encoded protein is CSVEGISGKRLGNEQFF.

The CDR3 DNA sequence: TGTGCCACCAGCAGAGTCCCCGCTAGCATAGAGACCCAGTACTTC. It specifies CATSRVPASIETQYF. The V and J genes are TRBV15 and TRBJ2-7; D may be TRBD2 (5 bases). Matching the DNA end better, TRBJ2-5 makes the J call doubtful. Germline-derived CDR1 and CDR2 are LNHNV and YYDKDF (reference sequence). The CDR3 consists of 15 residues.

V is TRBV4-1 and J is TRBJ2-2, with D tentatively TRBD1 or TRBD2 (5 bases each). CDR3 length: 15 residues. The germline V gene encodes CDR1 MGHRA and CDR2 YSYEKL. V shed 4 bases and J shed 8 bases, with 17 bases lying between them. CDR3 sequence reads: CASSPTGALTGELFF. In nucleotides, the CDR3 is TGCGCCAGCAGCCCAACCGGGGCTCTTACGGGGGAGCTGTTTTTT.

This clonotype was seen ten or more times. The CDR3 DNA reads as TGTGCCAGCAGTTACCTGGGACTAGCGGGTGATACAGATACGCAGTATTTT. This gives the protein CASSYLGLAGDTDTQYF. The rearrangement uses TRBV6-5 and TRBJ2-3; TRBD2 agrees at 12 bases. Germline V gene lookup returns CDR1 MNHEY and CDR2 SVGAGI. CDR3 length equals 17 residues. Losses at the gene ends were 2 bases for V and 3 bases for J; bases not matched to a gene: 6.

The table lists this clonotype with many counts. The chain couples TRBV6-2 or TRBV6-3 to TRBJ1-2; D possibly corresponds to TRBD1 (6 bases). The germline CDR1 and CDR2 sequences are MNHEY and SVGEGT. The CDR3 has 13 residues. The V end lost 7 bases, the J end lost 8 bases, and 17 bases lay between the germline ends. For the CDR3, the DNA is TGTGCCAGCACCTATCTCAGGGGATACGGCTACACCTTC. Its translation: CASTYLRGYGYTF.

The J gene is TRBJ2-3, the V gene TRBV6-2 or TRBV6-3, with D possibly being TRBD2 (6 bases). CDR1 is MNHEY, CDR2 SVGEGT, per germline. Trimming took 6 bases from V and 2 from J, leaving 18 bases between them. The CDR3 covers 16 residues. For the CDR3, the DNA is TGTGCCAGCAGACCCCGGAGGGTGTATCCCACAGATACGCAGTATTTT. This codes for CASRPRRVYPTDTQYF.

With respect to this clonotype: A junction end diverges from the germline sequence, so it may reflect a read error. The V call is TRBV12-3 or TRBV12-4, the J call TRBJ2-7; 7 bases map to TRBD2. CDR3 length: 13 residues. CDR3 bases: TGTGCCCGCAGTTTAAGGGAGGGCATCGAGCAGTACTTC. As protein: CARSLREGIEQYF.

This chain links TRBV28 with TRBJ2-1; perhaps TRBD2 as D (5 bases). Germline CDR1 is MDHEN and CDR2 is SYDVKM. V was trimmed by 10 bases and J by 1 base, leaving 14 bases between them. The CDR3 runs to 14 residues. As DNA, the CDR3 is TGTGCCACCGGGCGCGGGTCATCCTACAATGAGCAGTTCTTC. As protein: CATGRGSSYNEQFF.

The rearrangement links TRBV30 to TRBJ2-2, with D perhaps TRBD2 (6 bases). The CDR3 is 15 residues long. Deletions cut 0 bases from V and 6 bases from J, with 14 bases between. In germline, CDR1 is GTSNPN, CDR2 SVGIG (reference sequence). The CDR3 is CAWSVRSWGAGELFF. Here the CDR3 DNA reads TGTGCCTGGAGTGTGCGGAGTTGGGGGGCCGGGGAGCTGTTTTTT.